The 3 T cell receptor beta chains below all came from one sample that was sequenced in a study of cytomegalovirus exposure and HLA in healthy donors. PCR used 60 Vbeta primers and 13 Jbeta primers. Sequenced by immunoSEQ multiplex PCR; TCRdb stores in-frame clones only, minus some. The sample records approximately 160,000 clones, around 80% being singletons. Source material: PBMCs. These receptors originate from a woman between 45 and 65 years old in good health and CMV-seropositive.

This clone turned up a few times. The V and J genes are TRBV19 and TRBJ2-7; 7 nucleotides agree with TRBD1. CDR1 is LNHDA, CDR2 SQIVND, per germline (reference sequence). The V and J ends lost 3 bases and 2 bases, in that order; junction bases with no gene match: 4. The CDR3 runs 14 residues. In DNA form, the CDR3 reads TGTGCCAGTAGTATCGACAGGGTCACCTACGAGCAGTACTTC. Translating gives CASSIDRVTYEQYF.

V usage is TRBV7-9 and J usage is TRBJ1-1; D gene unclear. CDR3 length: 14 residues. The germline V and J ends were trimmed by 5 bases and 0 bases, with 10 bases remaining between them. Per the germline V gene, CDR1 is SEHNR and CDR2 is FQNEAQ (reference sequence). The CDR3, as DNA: TGTGCCAGCAGCCGACTACTGATGAACACTGAAGCTTTCTTT. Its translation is CASSRLLMNTEAFF. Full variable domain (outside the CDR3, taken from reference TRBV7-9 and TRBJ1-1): DTGVSQNPRHKITKRGQNVTFRCDPISEHNRLYWYRQTLGQGPEFLTYFQNEAQLEKSRLLSDRFSAERPKGSFSTLEIQRTEQGDSAMYLCASSRLLMNTEAFFGQGTRLTVV.

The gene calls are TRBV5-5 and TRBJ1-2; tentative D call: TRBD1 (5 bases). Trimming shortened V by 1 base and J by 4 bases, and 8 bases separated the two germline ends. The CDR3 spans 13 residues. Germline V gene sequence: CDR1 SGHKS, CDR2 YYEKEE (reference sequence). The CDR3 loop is CASSLLTAYGYTF. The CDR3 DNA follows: TGTGCCAGCAGCTTGTTGACAGCCTATGGCTACACCTTC.